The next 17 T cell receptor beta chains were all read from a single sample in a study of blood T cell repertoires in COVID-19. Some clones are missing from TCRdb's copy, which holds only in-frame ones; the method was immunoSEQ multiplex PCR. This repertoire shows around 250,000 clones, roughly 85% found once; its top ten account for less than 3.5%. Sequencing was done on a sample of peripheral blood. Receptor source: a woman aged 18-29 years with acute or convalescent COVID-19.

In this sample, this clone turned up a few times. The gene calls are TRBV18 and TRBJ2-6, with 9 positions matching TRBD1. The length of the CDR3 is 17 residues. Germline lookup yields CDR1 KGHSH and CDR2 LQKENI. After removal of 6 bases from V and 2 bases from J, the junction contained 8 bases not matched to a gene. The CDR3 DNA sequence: TGTGCCAGCTCGCTGGGGACAGGGACTGCTGGGGCCAACGTCCTGACTTTC. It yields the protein CASSLGTGTAGANVLTF.

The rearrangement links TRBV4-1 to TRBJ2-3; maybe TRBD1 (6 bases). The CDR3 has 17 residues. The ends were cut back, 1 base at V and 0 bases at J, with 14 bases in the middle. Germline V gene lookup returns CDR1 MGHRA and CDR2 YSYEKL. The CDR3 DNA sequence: TGCGCCAGCAGCCAAGCTAAGGGGGTCAAGAGCACAGATACGCAGTATTTT. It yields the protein CASSQAKGVKSTDTQYF.

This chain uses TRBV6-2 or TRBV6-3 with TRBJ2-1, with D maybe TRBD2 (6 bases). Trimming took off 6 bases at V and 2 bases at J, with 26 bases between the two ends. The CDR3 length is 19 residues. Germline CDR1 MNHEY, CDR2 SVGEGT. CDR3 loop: CASSMRPTGWIAAYNEQFF. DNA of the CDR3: TGTGCCAGCAGCATGAGGCCCACGGGGTGGATAGCGGCCTACAATGAGCAGTTCTTC.

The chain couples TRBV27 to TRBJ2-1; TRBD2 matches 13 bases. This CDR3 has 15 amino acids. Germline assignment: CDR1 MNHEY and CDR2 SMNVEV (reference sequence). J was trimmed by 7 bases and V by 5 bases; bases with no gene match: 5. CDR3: CASSPLAGGPNEQFF. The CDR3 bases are TGTGCCAGCAGTCCACTAGCGGGAGGGCCAAATGAGCAGTTCTTC.

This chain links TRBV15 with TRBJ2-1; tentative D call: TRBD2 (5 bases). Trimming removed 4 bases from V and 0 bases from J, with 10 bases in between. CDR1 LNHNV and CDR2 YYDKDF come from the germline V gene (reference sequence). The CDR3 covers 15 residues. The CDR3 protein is CATSTNSDSYNEQFF. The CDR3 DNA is TGTGCCACCAGCACGAATAGCGACTCCTACAATGAGCAGTTCTTC.

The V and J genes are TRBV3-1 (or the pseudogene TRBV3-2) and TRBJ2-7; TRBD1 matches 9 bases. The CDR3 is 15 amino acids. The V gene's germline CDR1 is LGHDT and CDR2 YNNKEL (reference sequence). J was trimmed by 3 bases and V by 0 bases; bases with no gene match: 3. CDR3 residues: CASSQEWDRDYEQYF. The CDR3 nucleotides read TGTGCCAGCAGCCAAGAGTGGGACAGGGACTACGAGCAGTACTTC.

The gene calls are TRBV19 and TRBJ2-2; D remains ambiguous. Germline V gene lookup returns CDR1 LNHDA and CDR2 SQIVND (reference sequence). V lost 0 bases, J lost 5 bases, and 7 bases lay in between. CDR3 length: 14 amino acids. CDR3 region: CASSIDLITGELFF. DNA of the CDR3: TGTGCCAGTAGTATAGATCTAATAACCGGGGAGCTGTTTTTT.

The CDR3 protein is CASPRLAGNTGELFF. CDR3 bases: TGTGCCAGTCCAAGACTAGCGGGGAACACCGGGGAGCTGTTTTTT. The chain combines TRBV6-5 with TRBJ2-2; 10 bases are a match to TRBD2. Germline V gene data show CDR1 as MNHEY and CDR2 as SVGAGI. CDR3 length: 15 amino acids. J gave up 1 base and V 9 bases, and 5 bases lay outside the gene matches.

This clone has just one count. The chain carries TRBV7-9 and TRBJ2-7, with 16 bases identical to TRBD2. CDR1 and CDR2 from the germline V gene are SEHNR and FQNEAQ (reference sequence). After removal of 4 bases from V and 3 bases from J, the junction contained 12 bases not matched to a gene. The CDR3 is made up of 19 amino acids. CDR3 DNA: TGTGCCAGCAGCTCGACGACTGGGACTAGCGGGAGGGCCTTCTACGAGCAGTACTTC. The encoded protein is CASSSTTGTSGRAFYEQYF.

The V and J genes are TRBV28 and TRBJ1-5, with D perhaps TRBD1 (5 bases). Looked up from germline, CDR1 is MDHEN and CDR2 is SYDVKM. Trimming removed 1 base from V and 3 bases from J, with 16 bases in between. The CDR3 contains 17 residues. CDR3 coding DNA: TGTGCCAGCAGTTTATCCCCTTTCGACAGCCTCAATCAGCCCCAGCATTTT. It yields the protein CASSLSPFDSLNQPQHF.

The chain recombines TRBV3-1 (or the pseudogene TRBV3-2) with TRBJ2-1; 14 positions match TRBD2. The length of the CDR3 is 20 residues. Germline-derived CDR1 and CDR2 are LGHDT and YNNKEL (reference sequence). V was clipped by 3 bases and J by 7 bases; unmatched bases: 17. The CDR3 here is CASSHFTPPGTSGSRNEQFF. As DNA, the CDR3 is TGTGCCAGCAGCCACTTTACCCCTCCCGGGACTAGCGGGAGTAGGAATGAGCAGTTCTTC.

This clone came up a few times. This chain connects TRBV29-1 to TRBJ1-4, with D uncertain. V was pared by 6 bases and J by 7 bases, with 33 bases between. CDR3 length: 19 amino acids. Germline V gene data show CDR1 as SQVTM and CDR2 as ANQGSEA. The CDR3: CSVAGGSTGPTASGEKLFF. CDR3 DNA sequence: TGCAGCGTCGCGGGAGGCTCAACTGGTCCCACGGCGTCTGGTGAAAAACTGTTTTTT.

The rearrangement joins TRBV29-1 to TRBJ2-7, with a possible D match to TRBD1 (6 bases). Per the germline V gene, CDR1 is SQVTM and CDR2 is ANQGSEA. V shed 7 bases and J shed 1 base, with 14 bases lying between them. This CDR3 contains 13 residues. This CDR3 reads CSAVDRVSYEQYF. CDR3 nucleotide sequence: TGCAGCGCCGTGGACAGAGTATCCTACGAGCAGTACTTC.

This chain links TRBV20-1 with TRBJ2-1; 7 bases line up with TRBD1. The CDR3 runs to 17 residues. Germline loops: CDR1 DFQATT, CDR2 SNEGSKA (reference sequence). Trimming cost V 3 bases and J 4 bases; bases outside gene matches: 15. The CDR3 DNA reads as TGCAGTGCTAGTTGGCGGAGCCTACAGGGGATTTACAATGAGCAGTTCTTC. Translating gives CSASWRSLQGIYNEQFF.

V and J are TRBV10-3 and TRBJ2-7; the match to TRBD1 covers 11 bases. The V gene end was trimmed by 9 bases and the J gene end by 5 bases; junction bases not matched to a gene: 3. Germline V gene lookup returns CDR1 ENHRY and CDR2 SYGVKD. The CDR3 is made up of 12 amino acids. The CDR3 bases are TGTGCCATATGGACAGGGGGCCACGAGCAGTACTTC. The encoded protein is CAIWTGGHEQYF.

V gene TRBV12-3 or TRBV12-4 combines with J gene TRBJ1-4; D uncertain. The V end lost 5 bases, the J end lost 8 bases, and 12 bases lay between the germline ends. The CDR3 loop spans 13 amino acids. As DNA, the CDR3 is TGTGCCAGCAGTCCCGAGAACGTGGAAAAACTGTTTTTT. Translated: CASSPENVEKLFF.

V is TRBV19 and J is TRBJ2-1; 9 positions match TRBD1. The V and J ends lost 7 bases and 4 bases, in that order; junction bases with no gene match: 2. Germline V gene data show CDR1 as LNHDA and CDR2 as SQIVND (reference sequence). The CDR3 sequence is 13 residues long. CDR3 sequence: CASTGQGYNEQFF. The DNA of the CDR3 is TGTGCCAGTACGGGACAGGGATACAATGAGCAGTTCTTC.